This T cell receptor beta chain was sequenced for a study of blood T cell repertoires in COVID-19. At the level of the study: Both acute and convalescent COVID-19 samples were obtained from the United States, Italy and Spain.

Assignments of participants to cohorts depended upon their own reported clinical history. CDR3 length: 15 residues. Germline values: CDR1 LGHNA, CDR2 YNFKEQ. With 0 bases clipped from V and 6 bases from J, the junction kept 8 bases outside the gene matches. Per the authors' pipeline: Estimates of nucleated cell counts were drawn from the amplification of reference gene primers. Sequencing was performed with immunoSEQ multiplex PCR; in TCRdb, only in-frame clones are kept and a portion is missing. From that table come the V and J calls and clone size; the DNA was used to work out D and trimming. The table has more than 300,000 clones, around nine tenths seen once.

Sequencing used PBMCs or T cells enriched from blood (not recorded which). The TCR was taken from a woman in her twenties or thirties who had recovered from COVID-19. The rearrangement uses TRBV4-2 and TRBJ2-7; 7 positions match TRBD2. CDR3 amino acids: CASSQEGGRGGEQYF. The CDR3 DNA sequence: TGTGCCAGCAGCCAAGAGGGAGGGCGGGGTGGCGAGCAGTACTTC.